These 17 T cell receptor beta chains originate from one sample sequenced in a study of prognosis after radiotherapy for stage I lung cancer. The genomic DNA TCR beta CDR3 region underwent two rounds of multiplex PCR. First-round PCR employed TRBV- and TRBJ-specific primers for each gene. One entry per CDR3 protein results from TCRdb running MiXCR on the multiplex PCR reads. The sample includes approximately 30,000 distinct CDR3 sequences, 25% to 35% of them seen just once. The starting material was PBMCs, obtained before or after stereotactic body radiation therapy (not recorded which). These receptors were obtained from a donor older than 45 with non-small cell lung cancer.

CDR3: CASSPRLAGRQETQYF. In DNA form, the CDR3 reads TGTGCCAGCTCACCTCGACTAGCGGGGCGCCAAGAGACCCAGTACTTC. This sequence joins TRBV18 and TRBJ2-5; 11 bases are a match to TRBD2. The germline V gene encodes CDR1 KGHSH and CDR2 LQKENI. The V gene end was trimmed by 3 bases and the J gene end by 1 base; junction bases not matched to a gene: 4. The CDR3 covers 16 residues.

This clonotype was counted ten times or more. The V call is TRBV7-9, the J call TRBJ2-7, with 7 bases matching TRBD2. CDR3 length equals 16 residues. V shed 1 base, J shed 5 bases, and the junction held 11 bases outside the gene matches. CDR1 is SEHNR and CDR2 is FQNEAQ in the germline V gene (reference sequence). CDR3 sequence reads: CASSLVGGIVSHEQYF. In nucleotides, the CDR3 is TGTGCCAGCAGCTTAGTGGGGGGGATCGTCTCGCACGAGCAGTACTTC.

This clonotype has at least ten counts. This chain uses TRBV6-1 with TRBJ2-7; 7 bases line up with TRBD1. The V gene's germline CDR1 is MNHNS and CDR2 SASEGT. V lost 6 bases and J lost 1; bases outside the gene matches: 12. The CDR3 is made up of 16 amino acids. CDR3 loop: CASRSFTGAGSYEQYF. The CDR3 DNA is TGTGCCAGCAGATCATTCACAGGGGCAGGGTCCTACGAGCAGTACTTC.

Concerning this clonotype: This may be a read error: a much more frequent sequence differs by one nucleotide. This chain connects TRBV27 to TRBJ2-7; no clear D gene. CDR3 length: 15 residues. Germline loops: CDR1 MNHEY, CDR2 SMNVEV (reference sequence). The ends were cut back, 3 bases at V and 4 bases at J, with 16 bases in the middle. This CDR3 reads CASSFSPHARYEQYF. DNA for the CDR3: TGTGCCAGCAGTTTTAGCCCTCACGCTAGGTACGAGCAGTACTTC.

This clonotype turned up a few times. A far larger clone lies a single base away; this is likely a read error. The CDR3 is CASSYSTFTDTQCF. As DNA, the CDR3 is TGTGCCAGCAGTTACTCGACCTTCACAGATACGCAGTGTTTT. The chain recombines TRBV6-6 with TRBJ2-3; D is uncertain. CDR1 is MNHNY, CDR2 SVGAGI, per germline (reference sequence). CDR3 length: 14 amino acids.

This clonotype has ten or more counts. V gene TRBV27 combines with J gene TRBJ2-3, with 9 bases matching TRBD2. V dropped 8 bases and J dropped 6; count of bases not matched to a gene: 9. CDR3 size: 14 residues. CDR1 and CDR2 from the germline V gene are MNHEY and SMNVEV (reference sequence). The CDR3 region is CASAKAGGGDTQYF. The CDR3 nucleotides read TGTGCCAGCGCCAAAGCGGGGGGTGGGGATACGCAGTATTTT.

The CDR3 nucleotides read TGTGCCAGCAGTCCTATCGGACGGTATAGCAATCAGCCCCAGCATTTT. Translated: CASSPIGRYSNQPQHF. This rearrangement joins TRBV27 to TRBJ1-5, with no clear D. The CDR3 spans 16 residues. Germline V gives CDR1 MNHEY, CDR2 SMNVEV (reference sequence). Deletions cut 5 bases from V and 0 bases from J, with 14 bases between.

Regarding this clonotype: The likely explanation is a read error, given a far larger clone one base away. This rearrangement joins TRBV6-9 to TRBJ2-1, with 10 bases matching TRBD2. Germline-derived CDR1 and CDR2 are MNHGY and SVAAGI. This CDR3 has 17 amino acids. CDR3 sequence: CASSYTGLAENYNEHFF. DNA of the CDR3: TGTGCCAGCAGTTATACAGGACTAGCGGAAAACTACAATGAGCATTTCTTC.

This clonotype was observed many times. This chain joins TRBV27 and TRBJ2-1; D is tentatively TRBD1 or TRBD2 (5 bases each). The V gene lost 6 bases and the J gene lost 9 bases, with 18 bases spanning the gap. This CDR3 spans 14 amino acids. The germline V gene encodes CDR1 MNHEY and CDR2 SMNVEV (reference sequence). The CDR3 sequence is CASSNGIPRGEQFF. Here the CDR3 DNA reads TGTGCCAGCAGCAACGGGATACCGAGGGGTGAGCAGTTCTTC.

Notes on this clonotype: This likely reflects a read error, since a far larger clone is one base away. V and J are TRBV27 and TRBJ2-7; tentative D call: TRBD2 (5 bases). Germline CDR1 and CDR2: MNHEY and SMNVEV (reference sequence). The germline V and J ends were trimmed by 4 bases and 6 bases, with 13 bases remaining between them. This CDR3 contains 13 residues. The CDR3 DNA sequence: TGTGCCAGCAGTTCCACACGGGGAACCGAGCAGTACTTC. Translated: CASSSTRGTEQYF.

The table lists this clonotype with many counts. Here the CDR3 reads CSARDGTGHVTDTQYF. In DNA, the CDR3 is TGCAGTGCTAGAGACGGGACAGGGCATGTCACAGATACGCAGTATTTT. This chain uses TRBV20-1 with TRBJ2-3, with TRBD1 identical over 9 bases. The CDR3 runs 16 residues. The ends lost 0 bases at V and 2 bases at J; junction bases unmatched: 6. The germline V gene encodes CDR1 DFQATT and CDR2 SNEGSKA (reference sequence).

This clonotype was counted at least ten times. The DNA for the CDR3 is TGTGCCAGCAGCTCCAGGGTCGCCTACGAGCAGTACTTC. It specifies CASSSRVAYEQYF. This chain links TRBV6-1 with TRBJ2-7, with D possibly being TRBD1 (5 bases). Between the trimmed V and J ends, which lost 6 bases and 2 bases, there was a span of 11 bases. CDR3 length: 13 residues. Germline CDR1 and CDR2: MNHNS and SASEGT.

In this sample, this clonotype turned up many times. The CDR3 nucleotides read TGTGCCAGCAGCCTAAGCTCCTACAATGAGCAGTTCTTC. Translation: CASSLSSYNEQFF. The chain joins TRBV3-1 to TRBJ2-1; D remains unclear. With 4 bases removed from V and 0 bases from J, the gap between germline ends came to 4 bases. The germline V gene encodes CDR1 LGHDT and CDR2 YNNKEL (reference sequence). The CDR3 totals 13 residues.

There are many counts of this clonotype. The V and J genes are TRBV7-3 and TRBJ1-1, with D unclear. The germline V and J ends were trimmed by 4 bases and 0 bases, with 3 bases remaining between them. Germline CDR1 is SGHTA and CDR2 is FQGTGA. CDR3 size: 12 residues. The CDR3 is CASSSVNTEAFF. For the CDR3, the DNA is TGTGCCAGCAGCTCAGTGAACACTGAAGCTTTCTTT.

This clonotype appeared once. A read error may produce the germline difference seen at one junction end. The chain joins TRBV6-2 or TRBV6-3 to TRBJ2-2, with a possible D match to TRBD2 (6 bases). CDR1 MNHEY and CDR2 SVGEGT come from the germline V gene. The CDR3 is 16 residues long. As DNA, the CDR3 is TGTGCCAGCAGTTACTCTTACAGGTATACCAGCCGGGAGCTGTCTTTT. Protein: CASSYSYRYTSRELSF.

This clonotype occurred many times. The V call is TRBV9, the J call TRBJ2-7; D may be TRBD1 or TRBD2 (5 bases each). Germline CDR1 and CDR2: SGDLS and YYNGEE. V was pared by 3 bases and J by 2 bases, with 12 bases between. The CDR3 loop spans 14 amino acids. The CDR3 reads CASSAWDVTYEQYF. The CDR3 nucleotides are TGTGCCAGCAGCGCCTGGGACGTTACCTACGAGCAGTACTTC.

About this clonotype: A read error may account for a junction end that differs from germline. The chain is built from TRBV19 and TRBJ2-3; TRBD2 might be the D (6 bases). The germline gives CDR1 LNHDA, CDR2 SQIVND (reference sequence). CDR3 size: 16 residues. In DNA, the CDR3 is TGTGCCAGTAGTCCGTTCTCCGCAGCGGGCACATATACGCAGTATTTT. Translating gives CASSPFSAAGTYTQYF.